The 30 T cell receptor beta chains listed next were all sequenced from one sample in a study of blood T cell repertoires in COVID-19. TCRdb keeps only in-frame clones here, not all; method: immunoSEQ multiplex PCR. The profile covers 150,000 to 200,000 clones, with approximately 85% appearing a single time and roughly 1.3% taken by the ten largest. The specimen was peripheral blood. The receptors were sampled from a man between 60 and 70 years old who had recovered from COVID-19.

The genes are TRBV29-1 and TRBJ2-1; TRBD1 might be the D (6 bases). CDR1 is SQVTM, CDR2 ANQGSEA, per germline. Trimming removed 4 bases from V and 2 bases from J, with 9 bases in between. CDR3 length equals 13 residues. The CDR3: CSVAGQAYNEQFF. As DNA, the CDR3 is TGCAGCGTTGCGGGACAAGCCTACAATGAGCAGTTCTTC.

This clone was detected only once. V and J are TRBV4-3 and TRBJ2-7; D not resolved. Trimming left V 1 base short and J 2 bases short, with 15 bases between. There are 16 residues in the CDR3. Per germline, CDR1 LGHNA and CDR2 YSLEER. The CDR3 here is CASSQGNRDTPYEQYF. CDR3 DNA: TGCGCCAGCAGCCAAGGGAACCGAGACACTCCCTACGAGCAGTACTTC.

This chain links TRBV5-5 with TRBJ2-2; 8 bases match TRBD2. Looked up from germline, CDR1 is SGHKS and CDR2 is YYEKEE (reference sequence). The V and J ends lost 4 bases and 0 bases, in that order; junction bases with no gene match: 17. The CDR3 is made up of 20 amino acids. DNA of the CDR3: TGTGCCAGCAGCCCCCCCGGGAGGGTAGGGAAGATCTCGAACACCGGGGAGCTGTTTTTT. Protein product: CASSPPGRVGKISNTGELFF.

The chain links TRBV6-5 to TRBJ2-1; 9 nucleotides match TRBD2. Per the germline V gene, CDR1 is MNHEY and CDR2 is SVGAGI. This CDR3 comprises 14 residues. V shed 5 bases and J 3 bases; nucleotides not matched to a gene: 2. CDR3 amino acids: CASSRTSDYNEQFF. CDR3 DNA sequence: TGTGCCAGCAGTCGGACTAGCGACTACAATGAGCAGTTCTTC.

This clone was counted a few times. The chain couples TRBV5-1 to TRBJ1-1; no clear D. This CDR3 is built from 16 residues. The germline gives CDR1 SGHRS, CDR2 YFSETQ. The V and J ends lost 4 bases and 2 bases respectively, with 18 bases between them. The CDR3 nucleotides are TGCGCCAGCAGCGCCGGACGGGGTGGGGTTAACACTGAAGCTTTCTTT. This sequence encodes CASSAGRGGVNTEAFF.

The rearrangement links TRBV25-1 to TRBJ2-3; perhaps TRBD2 as D (6 bases). The CDR3 is 16 amino acids. Trimming stripped 1 base from V and 0 bases from J, with 11 bases between. Germline CDR1 is MGHDK and CDR2 is SYGVNS. CDR3 in DNA: TGTGCCAGCAGTGAATTGGAGGGGCTTAGCACAGATACGCAGTATTTT. It encodes CASSELEGLSTDTQYF.

The rearrangement joins TRBV6-2 or TRBV6-3 to TRBJ2-7; tentative D call: TRBD2 (6 bases). The germline V gene has CDR1 MNHEY and CDR2 SVGEGT. V gave up 5 bases and J gave up 3 bases, with 14 bases separating them. The CDR3 consists of 14 residues. The CDR3 is CASSPHRTNYEQYF. The CDR3, as DNA: TGTGCCAGCAGTCCACACAGGACTAACTACGAGCAGTACTTC.

This sequence joins TRBV2 and TRBJ1-2; 7 positions agree with TRBD1. The ends lost 3 bases at V and 4 bases at J; junction bases unmatched: 8. Germline CDR1 is SNHLY and CDR2 is FYNNEI. There are 15 residues in the CDR3. CDR3 residues: CASSEGPQGVYGYTF. The DNA of the CDR3 is TGTGCCAGCAGTGAGGGGCCCCAGGGGGTCTATGGCTACACCTTC.

The chain uses TRBV6-6 and TRBJ1-2, with 12 bases matching TRBD1. CDR1 and CDR2 (germline): MNHNY, SVGAGI (reference sequence). With V trimmed by 5 bases and J by 6 bases, 7 bases remained unmatched. The CDR3 spans 15 residues. CDR3 sequence: CASSDWDRGRDGYTF. CDR3 coding DNA: TGTGCCAGCAGTGACTGGGACAGGGGGCGGGATGGCTACACCTTC.

V and J are TRBV9 and TRBJ2-6, with D possibly being TRBD2 (5 bases). CDR3 size: 15 residues. The V end lost 5 bases, the J end lost 1 base, and 10 bases lay between the germline ends. Germline V CDR1 and CDR2: SGDLS, YYNGEE. DNA of the CDR3: TGTGCCAGCAGGAGTTCGGGGTCTGGGGCCAACGTCCTGACTTTC. Amino acid sequence: CASRSSGSGANVLTF.

The rearrangement joins TRBV5-4 to TRBJ1-4; TRBD1 might be the D (5 bases). The germline V gene has CDR1 SGHNT and CDR2 YYREEE (reference sequence). Deletions cut 1 base from V and 5 bases from J, with 9 bases between. This CDR3 is 14 amino acids long. In nucleotides, the CDR3 is TGTGCCAGCAGCTTGAACAGGCAAAATGAAAAACTGTTTTTT. It encodes CASSLNRQNEKLFF. The full variable domain, its missing parts supplied by reference TRBV5-4 and TRBJ1-4, is ETGVTQSPTHLIKTRGQQVTLRCSSQSGHNTVSWYQQALGQGPQFIFQYYREEENGRGNFPPRFSGLQFPNYSSELNVNALELDDSALYLCASSLNRQNEKLFFGSGTQLSVL.

V gene TRBV20-1 combines with J gene TRBJ1-2; D uncertain. Looked up from germline, CDR1 is DFQATT and CDR2 is SNEGSKA (reference sequence). The germline V and J ends were trimmed by 4 bases and 8 bases, with 11 bases remaining between them. The CDR3 loop spans 11 amino acids. CDR3 DNA: TGCAGTGCTACGGTATCGGGAGGCTACACCTTC. This codes for CSATVSGGYTF.

The chain has TRBV10-3 and TRBJ1-1; 9 bases agree with TRBD1. The length of the CDR3 is 18 residues. Germline V gene sequence: CDR1 ENHRY, CDR2 SYGVKD. With 1 base clipped from V and 3 bases from J, the junction kept 12 bases outside the gene matches. The CDR3 spells CAISEFSGTGKLDTEAFF. CDR3 nucleotides: TGTGCCATCAGTGAGTTTTCCGGGACAGGGAAGCTGGACACTGAAGCTTTCTTT.

The chain employs TRBV7-3 and TRBJ2-7; D perhaps matches TRBD1 (5 bases). CDR3 length equals 13 residues. V was trimmed by 5 bases and J by 6 bases, leaving 14 bases between them. The germline CDR1 and CDR2 sequences are SGHTA and FQGTGA. CDR3 residues: CASSIQGNGEQYF. CDR3 DNA sequence: TGTGCCAGCAGCATCCAGGGAAATGGCGAGCAGTACTTC.

The gene calls are TRBV11-3 and TRBJ1-1; D is undetermined. The CDR3 extends over 14 amino acids. CDR1 and CDR2 (germline): SGHNT, YENEEA. V dropped 0 bases and J dropped 3 bases, with 8 bases sitting between them. The chain's CDR3 is CASSLDSSDTEAFF. DNA of the CDR3: TGTGCCAGCAGCTTAGACTCTTCTGACACTGAAGCTTTCTTT.

The chain carries TRBV4-2 and TRBJ2-2; no definite D call. The CDR3 contains 16 residues. Deletions cut 4 bases from V and 0 bases from J, with 12 bases between. Germline loops: CDR1 LGHNA, CDR2 YNFKEQ. The CDR3 sequence: CASSPPGEANTGELFF. CDR3 in DNA: TGTGCCAGCAGCCCCCCTGGAGAGGCGAACACCGGGGAGCTGTTTTTT.

The rearrangement links TRBV9 to TRBJ2-2, with 9 bases that match TRBD2. The length of the CDR3 is 16 residues. V shed 0 bases and J 4 bases; nucleotides not matched to a gene: 4. CDR1 is SGDLS and CDR2 is YYNGEE in the germline V gene. For the CDR3, the DNA is TGTGCCAGCAGCGTAGGGGAGCGGGGGGTCACCGGGGAGCTGTTTTTT. This encodes CASSVGERGVTGELFF. Full variable domain (remainder filled in from reference TRBV9 and TRBJ2-2): DSGVTQTPKHLITATGQRVTLRCSPRSGDLSVYWYQQSLDQGLQFLIQYYNGEERAKGNILERFSAQQFPDLHSELNLSSLELGDSALYFCASSVGERGVTGELFFGEGSRLTVL.

The CDR3: CASSFRLGREGTGELFF. DNA for the CDR3: TGTGCCAGCAGCTTTCGCCTCGGCAGGGAGGGCACCGGGGAGCTGTTTTTT. This sequence joins TRBV7-6 and TRBJ2-2, with 7 bases identical to TRBD2. The V and J ends lost 3 bases and 4 bases, in that order; junction bases with no gene match: 11. Germline V lookup: CDR1 SGHVS, CDR2 FNYEAQ. This CDR3 contains 17 residues.

This CDR3 reads CSASPGGGTDTQYF. Written as DNA, the CDR3 is TGCAGTGCTAGTCCCGGCGGAGGCACAGATACGCAGTATTTT. V is TRBV20-1 and J is TRBJ2-3; unclear D gene. The CDR3 contains 14 residues. Trimming removed 3 bases at V and 1 base at J, with 11 bases between. Germline V gene lookup returns CDR1 DFQATT and CDR2 SNEGSKA (reference sequence).

The chain has TRBV7-9 and TRBJ2-7; possible D gene TRBD2, 5 bases. CDR3 length: 13 amino acids. V lost 3 bases, J lost 2 bases, and 8 bases lay in between. Germline assignment: CDR1 SEHNR and CDR2 FQNEAQ (reference sequence). In nucleotides, the CDR3 is TGTGCCAGCAGCTTGAGGGCCGCCTACGAGCAGTACTTC. Amino acid sequence: CASSLRAAYEQYF.

This clone was counted once. The chain links TRBV6-5 to TRBJ1-2, with 8 positions matching TRBD1. The CDR3 contains 14 residues. Germline V gene data show CDR1 as MNHEY and CDR2 as SVGAGI. The J segment lost 6 bases and the V segment lost 5 bases, leaving 8 bases of the junction unmatched. CDR3 DNA: TGTGCCAGCAGTAACAGACAGGGGCTTAATGGCTACACCTTC. The encoded protein is CASSNRQGLNGYTF.

This clone was seen once. V gene TRBV5-4 combines with J gene TRBJ1-5, with TRBD1 identical over 8 bases. CDR1 is SGHNT and CDR2 is YYREEE in the germline V gene (reference sequence). With 4 bases clipped from V and 5 bases from J, the junction kept 5 bases outside the gene matches. The CDR3 extends over 14 amino acids. The CDR3 reads CASSAGQGHQPQHF. DNA of the CDR3: TGTGCCAGCAGCGCCGGACAGGGACATCAGCCCCAGCATTTT.

Note on this clone: An end of the junction differs from the germline gene, which may be a read error. The chain carries TRBV7-7 and TRBJ2-5, with 9 bases aligning to TRBD1. Germline-derived CDR1 and CDR2 are SSHAT and FNYEAQ (reference sequence). The CDR3 runs to 16 residues. CDR3 nucleotide sequence: TGTGCTAGCAGCTTAGGATTAGGACAGGGGCAAGAGACCCAGTACTTC. Protein sequence: CASSLGLGQGQETQYF.

This rearrangement joins TRBV7-9 to TRBJ2-3, with D unclear. CDR1 and CDR2 from the germline V gene are SEHNR and FQNEAQ (reference sequence). The CDR3 runs to 17 residues. The V end was cut by 2 bases, the J end by 6 bases, with 21 bases between. The CDR3: CASSLIYSSSSKDTQYF. Written as DNA, the CDR3 is TGTGCCAGCAGCTTAATATACAGCAGCTCATCAAAGGATACGCAGTATTTT.

The CDR3: CASSPRSGIYNEQFF. The CDR3 region has the DNA TGTGCCAGCAGCCCGCGGAGCGGTATATACAATGAGCAGTTCTTC. The chain is built from TRBV7-3 and TRBJ2-1; possible D gene TRBD2, 5 bases. The germline V gene has CDR1 SGHTA and CDR2 FQGTGA. V lost 5 bases and J lost 4, with 15 bases in between. The CDR3 is 15 amino acids. The full variable domain, in which reference TRBV7-3 and TRBJ2-1 provide the parts outside the CDR3, is GAGVSQTPSNKVTEKGKYVELRCDPISGHTALYWYRQSLGQGPEFLIYFQGTGAADDSGLPNDRFFAVRPEGSVSTLKIQRTERGDSAVYLCASSPRSGIYNEQFFGPGTRLTVL.

This chain links TRBV6-6 with TRBJ1-2, with 9 bases that match TRBD1. Looked up from germline, CDR1 is MNHNY and CDR2 is SVGAGI (reference sequence). The length of the CDR3 is 15 residues. Trimming cost V 7 bases and J 2 bases; bases outside gene matches: 8. The CDR3 region is CASTQGQGENYGYTF. Written as DNA, the CDR3 is TGTGCCAGCACCCAGGGACAGGGCGAAAACTATGGCTACACCTTC.

Points on this clone: The sample carries other DNA sequences with the same CDR3. The J gene is TRBJ1-1, the V gene TRBV5-6; D might be TRBD1 (5 bases). V was trimmed by 0 bases and J by 1 base, leaving 7 bases between them. The germline V gene encodes CDR1 SGHDT and CDR2 YYEEEE. The CDR3 runs 14 residues. The CDR3 is CASSLVGGNTEAFF. CDR3 DNA: TGTGCCAGCAGCTTGGTCGGGGGGAACACTGAAGCTTTCTTT.

The chain couples TRBV7-9 to TRBJ1-5; D call uncertain. This CDR3 contains 17 residues. The V gene's germline CDR1 is SEHNR and CDR2 FQNEAQ (reference sequence). V dropped 5 bases and J dropped 6 bases, with 23 bases sitting between them. The CDR3: CASSTGSSLPGGQPQHF. The CDR3 coding sequence is TGTGCCAGCAGCACCGGTTCCTCTTTGCCTGGCGGTCAGCCCCAGCATTTT.

The chain couples TRBV30 to TRBJ1-5; weak D call: TRBD1 (5 bases). Between the trimmed V and J ends, which lost 2 bases and 4 bases, there was a span of 18 bases. This CDR3 spans 16 amino acids. Looked up from germline, CDR1 is GTSNPN and CDR2 is SVGIG (reference sequence). As DNA, the CDR3 is TGTGCCTGGAGTAAGGGAGGGACGGCGGAAAATCAGCCCCAGCATTTT. It is translated as CAWSKGGTAENQPQHF.

The chain has TRBV11-1 and TRBJ2-3; D may be TRBD2 (5 bases). The CDR3 length is 14 residues. Germline V gene lookup returns CDR1 SGHAT and CDR2 FQDESV (reference sequence). Trimming took 1 base from V and 7 from J, leaving 12 bases between them. The DNA of the CDR3 is TGTGCCAGCAGCTTAGTGGCCGGGGTAAATACGCAGTATTTT. This translates into CASSLVAGVNTQYF. The full variable domain, rest sourced from reference TRBV11-1 and TRBJ2-3, is EAEVAQSPRYKITEKSQAVAFWCDPISGHATLYWYRQILGQGPELLVQFQDESVVDDSQLPKDRFSAERLKGVDSTLKIQPAELGDSAMYLCASSLVAGVNTQYFGPGTRLTVL.